A selection of T cell receptor beta chains follows, all from one sample in a study of blood T cells in healthy people across ages. In TCRdb, the 5' RACE reads were re-called with MiXCR into one record per CDR3 protein. The sample carries about 1.8 million distinct CDR3 sequences, roughly 50% recorded once. The sample consisted of blood. All receptors come from a woman in her thirties or forties in good health. CDR3s include the opening cysteine and the closing phenylalanine or tryptophan.

V	J	CDR3
TRBV28	TRBJ1-2	CASTSGAFGYTF
TRBV20-1	TRBJ2-5	CSARWETQYF
TRBV7-2	TRBJ2-5	CANGGMTQETQYF
TRBV5-6	TRBJ1-4	CASSLFQTTNEKLFF
TRBV5-6	TRBJ1-2	CASNQRQEHGYTF
TRBV12-3/TRBV12-4	TRBJ1-2	CASGVGSYGYTF
TRBV20-1	TRBJ2-1	CSARDGAGYNEQFF
TRBV28	TRBJ2-1	CASSGTVRGVYNEQFF
TRBV7-2	TRBJ2-5	CASSSPGVKTQYF
TRBV12-3/TRBV12-4	TRBJ2-1	CASSFRLGTNEQFF
TRBV9	TRBJ2-3	CASSYTGITDTQYF
TRBV28	TRBJ2-5	CASSLGVLTSGHQETQYF
TRBV20-1	TRBJ2-5	CSAILAGDIQETQYF
TRBV4-1	TRBJ2-7	CASSISQGGMSSYEQYF
TRBV20-1	TRBJ2-5	CSARDQVELYF
TRBV20-1	TRBJ2-1	CSAASGVFSSYNEQFF
TRBV4-2	TRBJ1-4	CASSQEDSNEKLFF
TRBV12-3/TRBV12-4	TRBJ2-1	CASTHGTSGKSSYNEQFF
TRBV27	TRBJ2-3	CASSLYRVPNTDTQYF
TRBV6-1	TRBJ2-3	CASSEVARTDTQYF
TRBV9	TRBJ2-1	CASSVAVVGLAGGPLNNEQFF
TRBV27	TRBJ2-7	CASGAGAIEEQYF
TRBV5-1	TRBJ2-5	CASSLEPERETQYF
TRBV29-1	TRBJ1-1	CSVVPAFEAFF
TRBV10-3	TRBJ2-1	CAISEVDSTNYNEQFF
TRBV5-1	TRBJ2-2	CASSLVSGVKSGELFF